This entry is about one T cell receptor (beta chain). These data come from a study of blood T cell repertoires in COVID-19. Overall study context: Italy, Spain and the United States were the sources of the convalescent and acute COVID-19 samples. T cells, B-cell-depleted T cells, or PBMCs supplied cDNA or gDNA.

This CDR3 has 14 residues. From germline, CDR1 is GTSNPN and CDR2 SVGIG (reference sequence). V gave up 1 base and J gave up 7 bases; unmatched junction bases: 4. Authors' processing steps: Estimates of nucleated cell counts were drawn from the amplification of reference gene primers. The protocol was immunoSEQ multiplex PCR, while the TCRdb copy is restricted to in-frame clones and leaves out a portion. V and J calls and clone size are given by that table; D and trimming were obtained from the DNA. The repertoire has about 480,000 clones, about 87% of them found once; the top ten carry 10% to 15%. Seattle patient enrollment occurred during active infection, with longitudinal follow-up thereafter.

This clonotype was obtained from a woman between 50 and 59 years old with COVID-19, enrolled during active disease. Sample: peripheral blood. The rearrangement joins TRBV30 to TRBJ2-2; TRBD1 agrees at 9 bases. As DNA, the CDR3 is TGTGCCTGGAGTGAGGACAGGGGAAACGGGGAGCTGTTTTTT. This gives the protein CAWSEDRGNGELFF.